These T cell receptor beta chains were read from a single sample in a study of human T cells and chemical hapten exposure. TCRdb re-derived calls from the RACE reads in MiXCR, one entry per CDR3 protein. The data contain 350,000 to 400,000 distinct CDR3 sequences, around 6% of them seen just once; the ten biggest clones take up about 5.4%. The sample in question was whole blood, obtained in connection with sensitization to the hapten diphenylcyclopropenone (DPC). Receptors originate from a woman under 30 with alopecia areata. Some clones in this sample may be carry-over from other donors' samples. The CDR3 runs from the conserved cysteine through the conserved F or W. The order of the fields is clone size, V gene, J gene, D gene, CDR3 DNA, CDR3 protein. A D gene is named only where the DNA matches it firmly. A row's size may be missing; if present it is once, few, many or a size class.

>few|TRBV5-6|TRBJ2-3|NA
TGTGCCAGCAGCTTGTACGGGGTACGCACAGATACGCAGTATTTT
CASSLYGVRTDTQYF
>many|TRBV13|TRBJ1-6|NA
TGTGCCAGCAGCTTCGGAGACCCGTTGAATTCACCCCTCCACTTT
CASSFGDPLNSPLHF
>few|TRBV24-1|TRBJ2-6|NA
TGTGCCACCAGAGGTGATGGACTCACTGGGGCCAACGTCCTGACTTTC
CATRGDGLTGANVLTF
>NA|TRBV15|TRBJ1-6|NA
TGTGCCACCAGGGAGACAGCACGTACAAGCTCCTATAATTCACCCCTCCACTTT
CATRETARTSSYNSPLHF
>few|TRBV6-2/TRBV6-3|TRBJ1-6|NA
TGTGCCAGCAGCAACAATTCACCCCTCCACTTT
CASSNNSPLHF
>NA|TRBV12-3/TRBV12-4|TRBJ1-4|NA
TGTGCCAGCAGACGCCGGGAAGTTAATGAAAAACTGTTTTTT
CASRRREVNEKLFF
>NA|TRBV11-1|TRBJ2-2|NA
TGTGCCAGCAGCTTAGGGCAGGAGGACACCGGGGAGCTGTTTTTT
CASSLGQEDTGELFF
>few|TRBV7-9|TRBJ2-3|NA
TGTGCCAGCAGTCCGGGGGAAACTAGCACAGATACGCAGTATTTT
CASSPGETSTDTQYF
>many|TRBV4-2|TRBJ2-1|NA
TGTGCCAGCAGCCCAACAGAACAGGGAGGGCATGAGCAGTTCTTC
CASSPTEQGGHEQFF
>many|TRBV27|TRBJ1-6|TRBD1
TGTGCCAGCACCCAGGGGGAAGGGCATTCACCCCTCCACTTT
CASTQGEGHSPLHF
>few|TRBV29-1|TRBJ2-1|TRBD2
TGCAGCGTTGACGGCGGGGGGCCGGCAGGGGATGAGCAGTTCTTC
CSVDGGGPAGDEQFF
>many|TRBV6-5|TRBJ2-7|NA
TGTGCCAGCAGTTCTCCGGGCCGAGGGCAGTACTTC
CASSSPGRGQYF
>few|TRBV6-4|TRBJ2-2|NA
TGTGCCAGCAGCCCTGACGCTGGGGGCGGAAACACCGGGGAGCTGTTTTTT
CASSPDAGGGNTGELFF
>few|TRBV3-1|TRBJ1-5|NA
TGTGCCAGCACCAACTCTAGGGCGGCGGGAGTGGGACGAAATAAGCCCCAGCATTTT
CASTNSRAAGVGRNKPQHF
>many|TRBV4-3|TRBJ1-3|NA
TGCGCCAGCAGCCAAGGGAATTCAGGATTTGGAAACACCATATATTTT
CASSQGNSGFGNTIYF
>NA|TRBV5-1|TRBJ1-4|NA
TGCGCCAGCAGTCTTCGCCCGGTAGGGGAAAAACTGTTTTTT
CASSLRPVGEKLFF
>few|TRBV18|TRBJ2-1|TRBD2
TGTGCCAGCTCACCACAGTTACTAGCGGGAGCCAATGAGCAGTTCTTC
CASSPQLLAGANEQFF
>many|TRBV12-3/TRBV12-4|TRBJ1-1|NA
TGTGCCAGCAGTTACCAGGGAGCTGAAGCTTTCTTT
CASSYQGAEAFF
>few|TRBV7-9|TRBJ1-6|NA
TGTGCCAGCTGTTTGGGGGACATTCGGTCACCCCTCCACTTT
CASCLGDIRSPLHF
>many|TRBV20-1|TRBJ2-1|NA
TGCAGTGCTAGCTCGTGGGGGGGCCTCAATGAGCAGTTCTTC
CSASSWGGLNEQFF
>many|TRBV6-5|TRBJ1-2|TRBD1
TGTGCCAGCAGTTATGGGGGAATGAGACAGGGCGACCATGGCTACACCTTC
CASSYGGMRQGDHGYTF
>NA|TRBV7-2|TRBJ2-5|TRBD2
TGTGCCAGCAGCCCGGGTCTAGCGGGGGGCCTGTACCAAGAGACCCAGTACTTC
CASSPGLAGGLYQETQYF
>once|TRBV18|TRBJ2-1|NA
TGTGCCAGCTCACCCCAAGTCGGTGCTTACAATGAGCAGTTCTTC
CASSPQVGAYNEQFF
>NA|TRBV9|TRBJ2-3|NA
TGTGCCAGCAGCGTAGCGGCCTCGTCAAGCACAGATACGCAGTATTTT
CASSVAASSSTDTQYF
>many|TRBV27|TRBJ1-4|NA
TGTGCCAGCAGTTTATTTCCTACCTTTAATGAAAAACTGTTTTTT
CASSLFPTFNEKLFF
>few|TRBV4-3|TRBJ2-7|TRBD1
TGCGCCAGCAGCCTTACGGTAGGGGGCAAGTCCTACGAGCAGTACTTC
CASSLTVGGKSYEQYF
>NA|TRBV3-1|TRBJ2-1|TRBD1
TGTGCCAGCAGCCAAGGATTCTGGGACAGGGCGATTGAGCAGTTCTTC
CASSQGFWDRAIEQFF
>few|TRBV10-3|TRBJ2-2|NA
TGTGCCATCAGTGCCTCGGGGGCGGGTAACACCGGGGAGCTGTTTTTT
CAISASGAGNTGELFF
>NA|TRBV3-1|TRBJ1-5|NA
TGTGCCAGCAGCCAAGAAGTTCTTCAGGGGACCTTGCCCCAGCATTTT
CASSQEVLQGTLPQHF
>NA|TRBV28|TRBJ2-3|NA
TGTGCCAGCAGTTCTAGCCTAATCGACAGCACAGATACGCAGTATTTT
CASSSSLIDSTDTQYF
>many|TRBV6-5|TRBJ1-6|TRBD1
TGTGCCAGCAGTCGGACAGGTCCCCCTTCCTATAATTCACCCCTCCACTTT
CASSRTGPPSYNSPLHF
>few|TRBV20-1|TRBJ2-7|TRBD2
TGCAGTGCTAGTGGCCTAGCGGGGGCTCTCAACCCGAGCTCCTACGAGCAGTACTTC
CSASGLAGALNPSSYEQYF
>many|TRBV6-6|TRBJ1-6|NA
TGTGCCAGCAGTTACCCCGGACAGCTTTATAATTCACCCCTCCACTTT
CASSYPGQLYNSPLHF
>few|TRBV12-3/TRBV12-4|TRBJ1-3|NA
TGTGCCAGCACGGGGAACTCTGGAAACACCATATATTTT
CASTGNSGNTIYF
>few|TRBV7-9|TRBJ2-1|TRBD2
TGTGCCAGCAGCGCGGGACTAGCGGGGGAGCAGTTCTTC
CASSAGLAGEQFF
>many|TRBV7-2|TRBJ2-1|NA
TGTGCCAGCAGCTTACCTTACAATGAGCAGTTCTTC
CASSLPYNEQFF
>NA|TRBV6-2/TRBV6-3|TRBJ2-1|NA
TGTGCCATTGGGGGGGCTAACTACAATGAGCAGTTCTTC
CAIGGANYNEQFF
>NA|TRBV7-8|TRBJ2-3|NA
TGTGCCAGCAGCTTAGAGTTCTCTTCAGATACGCAGTATTTT
CASSLEFSSDTQYF
>few|TRBV6-1|TRBJ1-3|NA
TGTGCCAGCAGTGAAATACAGCGGTCAAACACCATATATTTT
CASSEIQRSNTIYF
>NA|TRBV9|TRBJ2-1|TRBD1
TGTGCCAGCAGCGGCAGGGGGCTCGAATCCAATGAGCAGTTCTTC
CASSGRGLESNEQFF
>NA|TRBV5-1|TRBJ2-5|TRBD1
TGCGCCAGCAGCCCAAGGACAGGAGAGACCCAGTACTTC
CASSPRTGETQYF
>NA|TRBV24-1|TRBJ2-1|NA
TGTGCCACCGTGGCAGACAATGAGCAGTTCTTC
CATVADNEQFF
>NA|TRBV20-1|TRBJ2-5|NA
TGCAGTGCTCACCTTAGCGGAGGGTTGGAGACCCAGTACTTC
CSAHLSGGLETQYF
>many|TRBV12-3/TRBV12-4|TRBJ2-3|TRBD2
TGTGCCAGCAGGCCAGCGGGGCTGACAGATACGCAGTATTTT
CASRPAGLTDTQYF
>few|TRBV3-1|TRBJ1-4|TRBD1
TGTGCCAGCAGCCAAGCGGGACAGAGTGCAACTAATGAAAAACTGTTTTTT
CASSQAGQSATNEKLFF
>few|TRBV7-6|TRBJ1-3|NA
TGTGCCAGCAGCTTACAAACAGGTTACTCTGGAAACACCATATATTTT
CASSLQTGYSGNTIYF
>many|TRBV7-2|TRBJ1-6|TRBD1
TGTGCCAGCAGCATACAGGGGTGGAATTCACCCCTCCACTTT
CASSIQGWNSPLHF
>NA|TRBV6-5|TRBJ2-7|NA
TGTGCCTCACGGCGGGAAATCGAATACGAGCAGTACTTC
CASRREIEYEQYF
>NA|TRBV6-5|TRBJ2-7|NA
TGTGCCAGCAGTTACTCGTGGGCCGGAGGAAACGAGCAGTACTTC
CASSYSWAGGNEQYF
>few|TRBV7-7|TRBJ1-2|TRBD1
TGTGCTAGCAGCTCATCCGGGACAGGGGAGGTAACAAACTATGGCTACACCTTC
CASSSSGTGEVTNYGYTF
>many|TRBV20-1|TRBJ1-4|TRBD1
TGCAGTGCTAGCGGGACAGGGGGCTCAGCAACTAATGAAAAACTGTTTTTT
CSASGTGGSATNEKLFF
>NA|TRBV6-2/TRBV6-3|TRBJ1-1|TRBD1
TGTGCCAGCAACAGGGCAGGGGGCTCTGAAGCTTTCTTT
CASNRAGGSEAFF
>few|TRBV7-3|TRBJ2-7|NA
TGTGCCAGCAGCTCCTTGGGAGGGGGCGCTTTAGGCGAGCAGTACTTC
CASSSLGGGALGEQYF
>few|TRBV12-3/TRBV12-4|TRBJ1-1|NA
TGTGCCAGCAGTGATTACGGAACTGAAGCTTTCTTT
CASSDYGTEAFF
>NA|TRBV6-2/TRBV6-3|TRBJ2-5|TRBD2
TGTGCCAGCACCCTACTAGCGGGGGGTCAGACCCAGTACTTC
CASTLLAGGQTQYF